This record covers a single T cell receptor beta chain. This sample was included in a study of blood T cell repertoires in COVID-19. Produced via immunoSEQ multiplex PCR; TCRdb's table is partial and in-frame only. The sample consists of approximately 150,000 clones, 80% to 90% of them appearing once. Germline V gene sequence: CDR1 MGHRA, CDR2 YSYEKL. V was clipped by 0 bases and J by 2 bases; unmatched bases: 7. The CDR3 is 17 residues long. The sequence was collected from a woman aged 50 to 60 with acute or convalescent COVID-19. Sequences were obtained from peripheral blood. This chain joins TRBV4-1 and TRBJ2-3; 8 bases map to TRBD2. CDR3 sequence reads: CASSQERAGGDTDTQYF. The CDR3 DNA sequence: TGCGCCAGCAGCCAAGAGAGGGCGGGGGGAGACACAGATACGCAGTATTTT.